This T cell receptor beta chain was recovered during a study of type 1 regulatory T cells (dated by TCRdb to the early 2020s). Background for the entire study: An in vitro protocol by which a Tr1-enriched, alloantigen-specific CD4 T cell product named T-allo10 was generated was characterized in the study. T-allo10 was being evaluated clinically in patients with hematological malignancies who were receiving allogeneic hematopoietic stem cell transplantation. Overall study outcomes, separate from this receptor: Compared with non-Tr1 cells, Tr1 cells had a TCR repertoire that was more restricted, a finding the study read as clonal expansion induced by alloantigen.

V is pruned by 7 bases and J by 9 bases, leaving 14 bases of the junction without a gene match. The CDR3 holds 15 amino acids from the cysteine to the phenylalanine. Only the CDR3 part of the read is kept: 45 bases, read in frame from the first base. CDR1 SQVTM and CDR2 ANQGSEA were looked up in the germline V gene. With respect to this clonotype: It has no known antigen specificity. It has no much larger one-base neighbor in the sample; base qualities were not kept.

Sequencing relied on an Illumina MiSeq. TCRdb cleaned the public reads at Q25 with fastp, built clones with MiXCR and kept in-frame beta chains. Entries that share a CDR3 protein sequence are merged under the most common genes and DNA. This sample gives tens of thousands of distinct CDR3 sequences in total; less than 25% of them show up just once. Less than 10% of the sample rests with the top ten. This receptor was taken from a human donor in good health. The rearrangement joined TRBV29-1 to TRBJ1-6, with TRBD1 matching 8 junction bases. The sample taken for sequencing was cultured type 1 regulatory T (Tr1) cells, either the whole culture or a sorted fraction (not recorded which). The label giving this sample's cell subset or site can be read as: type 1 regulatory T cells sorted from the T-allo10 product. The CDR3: CSASEGTGGSSPLHF. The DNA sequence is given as TGCAGCGCTTCCGAGGGCACAGGGGGAAGTTCACCCCTCCACTTT.